Listed below are T cell receptor beta chains from one sample, sequenced in a study of cytomegalovirus exposure and HLA in healthy donors. Clones were sequenced by immunoSEQ multiplex PCR, and TCRdb holds only the in-frame ones, with some missing. The data hold hundreds of thousands of clones, with almost 80% observed a single time. The sample consisted of PBMCs. The receptors stem from a male donor in good health and CMV-seronegative. Each CDR3 is given with its conserved first and last residue. Fields, in order: V gene, CDR3 protein.

TRBV11-2 | CASSPKDRVNTEAFF
TRBV6-5 | CASSSGTGGGNQPQHF
TRBV28 | CASRAWAGGNYEQYF
TRBV6-4 | CASSDSEGANGYTF
TRBV9 | CASSSPGGYEQYF
TRBV9 | CASSVSQGSFEQYF
TRBV7-2 | CASGEASGANVLTF
TRBV4-3 | CASSPGTLLEAFF
TRBV29-1 | CSVDRGGGTGELFF
TRBV11-2 | CASSRFLAGGTDTQYF
TRBV27 | CASSFTGGDEKLFF
TRBV12-5 | CASGAGPKTYGYTF
TRBV7-3 | CASSLGARGTDTQYF
TRBV13 | CASSLDRGGYGYTF
TRBV7-9 | CASSLVSDRGTSPYGYTF
TRBV11-1 | CASSGAGRTGELFF
TRBV6-5 | CASSYQTGEQYF
TRBV29-1 | CSVVAGGGELFF
TRBV6-1 | CASRVSRVGNTIYF
TRBV7-9 | CASSPRDRVGYEQYF
TRBV9 | CASSPGFSTEAFF
TRBV6-5 | CASSRDYTYEQYF
TRBV6-1 | CASIWTGTDTQYF
TRBV7-9 | CASSQRTEDEKLFF
TRBV13 | CASTSGGTGELFF
TRBV6-1 | CASSEGVGRAPTNYGYTF
TRBV27 | CASSRFSSQAYEQYF
TRBV7-2 | CATKVWGDYGYTF
TRBV9 | CASSMGRLNTEAFF
TRBV14 | CASSAPGQQEKYQETQYF
TRBV7-3 | CASSLFASGYNEQFF
TRBV28 | CASSLTGTGKETQYF
TRBV19 | CASSRYRENTEAFF
TRBV6-6 | CASSYSAQGKTEAFF
TRBV6-6 | CASNPQVDGHGYTF
TRBV9 | CASSVDGTYLIQYF
TRBV28 | CASSLTGINEKLFF
TRBV7-2 | CASSLLGGGPYEQYF
TRBV11-2 | CASNPIAGVYSNTQYF
TRBV6-5 | CASSYSPQGTPYGYTF
TRBV6-1 | CASTHPGQVTDTQYF
TRBV5-1 | CASSLDESYEQYF
TRBV6-6 | CASTPGATNEKLFF
TRBV27 | CASSPLRTDTQYF
TRBV28 | CASSLGQGNQPQHF
TRBV28 | CASSIKQGKETQYF
TRBV2 | CASSTPQGASNSPLHF
TRBV27 | CASSLGTSGGVEQYF
TRBV27 | CASSLFGGNEQFF
TRBV4-1 | CASSHPAGGAQYF
TRBV19 | CASKGAGGAGGANVLTF
TRBV7-2 | CASSLVGAGEVKNIQYF
TRBV7-9 | CASSLPGSYEQYF
TRBV13 | CASSPWDRGFNEQFF
TRBV27 | CASSSNRDGYEQYF